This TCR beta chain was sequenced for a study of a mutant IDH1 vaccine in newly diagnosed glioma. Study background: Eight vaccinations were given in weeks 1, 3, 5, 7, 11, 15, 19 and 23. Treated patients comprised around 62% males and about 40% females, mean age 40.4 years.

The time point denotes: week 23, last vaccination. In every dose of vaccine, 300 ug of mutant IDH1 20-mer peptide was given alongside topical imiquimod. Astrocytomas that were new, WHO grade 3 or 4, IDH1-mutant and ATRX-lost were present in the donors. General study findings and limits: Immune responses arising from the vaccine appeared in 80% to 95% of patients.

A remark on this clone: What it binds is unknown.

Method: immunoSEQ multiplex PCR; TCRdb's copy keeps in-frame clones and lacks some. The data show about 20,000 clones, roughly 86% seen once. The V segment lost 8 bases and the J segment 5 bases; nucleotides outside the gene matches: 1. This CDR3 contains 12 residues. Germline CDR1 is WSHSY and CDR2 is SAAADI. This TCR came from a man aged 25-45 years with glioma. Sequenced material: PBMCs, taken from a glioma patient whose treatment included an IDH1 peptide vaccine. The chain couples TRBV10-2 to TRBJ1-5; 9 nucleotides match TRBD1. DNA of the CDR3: TGCGCCAGCCGACAGGGGGATCAGCCCCAGCATTTT. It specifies CASRQGDQPQHF.